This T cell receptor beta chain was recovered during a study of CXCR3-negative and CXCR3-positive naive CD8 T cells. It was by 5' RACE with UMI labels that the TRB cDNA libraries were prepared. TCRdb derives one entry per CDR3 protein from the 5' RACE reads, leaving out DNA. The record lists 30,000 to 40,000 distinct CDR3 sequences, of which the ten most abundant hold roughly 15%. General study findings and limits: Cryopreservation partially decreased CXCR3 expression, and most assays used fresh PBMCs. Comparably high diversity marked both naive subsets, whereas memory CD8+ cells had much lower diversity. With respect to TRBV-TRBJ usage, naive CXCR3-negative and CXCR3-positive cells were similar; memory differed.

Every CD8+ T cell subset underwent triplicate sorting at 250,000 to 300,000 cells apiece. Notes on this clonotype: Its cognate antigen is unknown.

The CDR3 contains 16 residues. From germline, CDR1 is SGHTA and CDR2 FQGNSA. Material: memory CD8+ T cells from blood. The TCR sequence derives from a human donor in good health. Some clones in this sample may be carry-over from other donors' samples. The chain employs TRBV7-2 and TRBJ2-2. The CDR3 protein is CASSLEDGVNTGELFF.